This passage covers 25 T cell receptor beta chains from one sample sequenced in a study of tumor-infiltrating lymphocytes in primary liver carcinoma. With a constant-region primer, TCR beta cDNA was made from approximately 520 ng of total RNA. The TCR beta library was amplified through three nested multiplex PCR rounds in a modified ARM-PCR procedure. Each of the first two PCR rounds ran roughly 9 cycles with TRBV1-TRBV30 forward and C-beta reverse primers. TCRdb reanalysed the multiplex PCR reads using MiXCR and keeps one entry per CDR3 protein. The sample includes 70,000 to 95,000 distinct CDR3 sequences, over 60% of them seen just once. Total RNA and DNA came together from around 18-30 mg of bulk tissue without cell sorting. The sequenced material came from liver tumor tissue from sampling region 4. Subset of the sample: tumor region T4, right-lateral pole. The origin of the receptors is a man in his forties with primary liver carcinoma and hepatitis B virus infection.

The rearrangement links TRBV5-1 to TRBJ2-7; maybe TRBD1 (7 bases). This CDR3 comprises 17 residues. Trimming pared 0 bases from V and 2 bases from J, leaving 18 bases between. Germline V CDR1 and CDR2: SGHRS, YFSETQ. The CDR3 sequence: CASSLEEGGDRPYEQYF. CDR3 nucleotide sequence: TGCGCCAGCAGCTTGGAAGAAGGAGGGGACAGACCCTACGAGCAGTACTTC.

On this clonotype: Mismatch with germline at one junction end may stem from a read error. This chain uses TRBV4-2 with TRBJ2-1; no definite D call. CDR3 length: 16 residues. Germline V CDR1 and CDR2: LGHNA, YNFKEQ. Here the CDR3 DNA reads TGTGGCAGCAGCCAAGACCCCGTTGGTGTTGACGATGAGCAGTTCTTC. Protein product: CGSSQDPVGVDDEQFF.

A note on this clonotype: At one boundary the junction diverges from the germline segment, which might be a read error. The chain uses TRBV2 and TRBJ1-5; the D gene is possibly TRBD1 (6 bases). The CDR3 is made up of 16 amino acids. Germline CDR1 SNHLY, CDR2 FYNNEI. The CDR3 bases are TGTACCAGCAGCGCCGACAGGTTCTCTAGCAATCAGCCCCAGCACTTT. Its protein product is CTSSADRFSSNQPQHF.

The gene calls are TRBV12-3 or TRBV12-4 and TRBJ2-7; D may match TRBD1 or TRBD2 (5 bases each). Deletions cut 9 bases from V and 0 bases from J, with 15 bases between. This CDR3 is 14 amino acids long. The CDR3 bases are TGTGCCAGGAATTTAGGGACGGGCTCCTACGAGCAGTACTTC. It yields the protein CARNLGTGSYEQYF.

Note on this clonotype: A much larger clone is a single base away; this may be a read error. V and J are TRBV7-9 and TRBJ2-5, with D unclear. Germline V lookup: CDR1 SEHNR, CDR2 FQNEAQ (reference sequence). CDR3 length: 13 residues. Written as DNA, the CDR3 is TGTGCCAGCACCCCCGAGTCCCAAGAGACCCAGTGCTTC. It specifies CASTPESQETQCF.

Of note for this clonotype: The missing conserved phenylalanine or tryptophan at the end of this CDR3 makes a read error likely. The chain couples TRBV6-1 to TRBJ2-7; tentatively, D is TRBD1 or TRBD2 (5 bases each). Germline-derived CDR1 and CDR2 are MNHNS and SASEGT. The CDR3 runs to 15 residues. The CDR3 DNA reads as TGTGCCAACAGTGAGCCGGGACGCCGGTTCAACGAGCAGTACTCC. Encoded protein: CANSEPGRRFNEQYS.

On this clonotype: The conserved final phenylalanine or tryptophan is absent from the CDR3, which likely points to a read error. V and J are TRBV12-3 or TRBV12-4 and TRBJ2-3; tentatively, D is TRBD1 (5 bases). The CDR3 is 14 residues long. The V and J ends lost 3 bases and 4 bases respectively, with 11 bases between them. This CDR3 reads CASSFIQGADTQYI. The CDR3 nucleotides are TGTGCCAGCAGTTTCATCCAGGGTGCAGATACGCAGTATATT.

Concerning this clonotype itself: A clone one base away is much larger, so this may be a read error. This sequence joins TRBV5-1 and TRBJ2-7; D may correspond to TRBD1 or TRBD2 (6 bases each). Germline CDR1 reads SGHRS; CDR2 reads YFSETQ. The CDR3 is 14 amino acids. Written as DNA, the CDR3 is TGCGCCAGCAGCTTGCTCCGGGGGCTCGACGAGCGGTACTTC. Translation: CASSLLRGLDERYF.

This clonotype has a count of ten or more. The genes are TRBV4-2 and TRBJ2-6; D unclear. V lost 0 bases to trimming and J lost 4 bases, with 19 bases between them. The CDR3 has 19 residues. The germline V gene encodes CDR1 LGHNA and CDR2 YNFKEQ. CDR3 sequence: CASSQEWATAISGANVLTF. CDR3 nucleotide sequence: TGTGCCAGCAGCCAAGAGTGGGCGACTGCCATCTCCGGGGCCAACGTCCTGACTTTC.

This clonotype was observed at least ten times. The J gene is TRBJ2-1, the V gene TRBV30; D gene ambiguous. The V gene lost 3 bases and the J gene lost 9 bases, with 18 bases spanning the gap. Germline V CDR1 and CDR2: GTSNPN, SVGIG (reference sequence). The length of the CDR3 is 14 residues. This CDR3 reads CAWSPPPGETEQFF. The CDR3 DNA follows: TGTGCCTGGAGCCCTCCCCCCGGAGAGACTGAGCAGTTCTTC.

The chain recombines TRBV5-1 with TRBJ2-1; 10 nucleotides match TRBD2. Trimming removed 5 bases from V and 7 bases from J; junction bases left unmatched: 12. This CDR3 has 16 amino acids. Germline CDR1 and CDR2: SGHRS and YFSETQ. The CDR3 DNA reads TGCGCCAGCAGTGGGCGCTCTAGCGGGAGTGGTAATGAGCAGTTCTTC. This translates into CASSGRSSGSGNEQFF. Combining the CDR3 with reference TRBV5-1 and TRBJ2-1 gives the whole variable domain KAGVTQTPRYLIKTRGQQVTLSCSPISGHRSVSWYQQTPGQGLQFLFEYFSETQRNKGNFPGRFSGRQFSNSRSEMNVSTLELGDSALYLCASSGRSSGSGNEQFFGPGTRLTVL.

A word on this clonotype: This may stem from a read error, because a much larger clone lies one nucleotide away. The conserved phenylalanine or tryptophan is not found at the CDR3 terminus, so this likely reflects a read error. The chain links TRBV5-1 to TRBJ2-5, with no clear D. The V end was cut by 6 bases, the J end by 1 base, with 13 bases between. Germline values: CDR1 SGHRS, CDR2 YFSETQ. CDR3 length: 14 amino acids. DNA of the CDR3: TGCGCCAGCATGGTCAGCATAGCCCAAGAGACCCAGTACGTC. Translating it yields CASMVSIAQETQYV.

Of note for this clonotype: Because the CDR3 is missing its conserved closing phenylalanine or tryptophan, this is likely a read error. The genes are TRBV4-1 and TRBJ1-3; D perhaps matches TRBD1 (6 bases). Germline loops: CDR1 MGHRA, CDR2 YSYEKL. This CDR3 has 15 amino acids. The V end was cut by 4 bases, the J end by 9 bases, with 19 bases between. Here the CDR3 DNA reads TGCGCCAGCAGCCTTGACAGGTCCTCTGGATGCACCATATATTCT. Translating it yields CASSLDRSSGCTIYS.

Note on this clonotype: A much larger clone lies a single base off, so this may be a read error. The chain employs TRBV12-3 or TRBV12-4 and TRBJ1-5, with 12 bases matching TRBD1. Unmatched junction bases numbered 3, after V lost 3 bases and J lost 6 bases. This CDR3 region has 15 residues. In nucleotides, the CDR3 is TGTGCCAGCAGTTTTGGGACAGGGGGCAGTCAGCCCCAGCATTTT. Translated, it gives CASSFGTGGSQPQHF.

A few counts support this clonotype. A single base separates this from a much larger clone, so it may be a read error. The chain recombines TRBV12-3 or TRBV12-4 with TRBJ1-1; 7 bases agree with TRBD1. This CDR3 has 13 amino acids. Trimming cost V 7 bases and J 1 base; bases outside gene matches: 3. The CDR3 nucleotides are TGTGCCAGCACCAGGACAGGGAACACTGAAGCTTTCTTT. Encoded protein: CASTRTGNTEAFF.

Comments on this clonotype: The germline gene is not matched at one end of the junction; a read error may be the cause. The CDR3 loop is CASSLGVGAEEFF. In DNA form, the CDR3 reads TGTGCCAGCAGCTTAGGGGTGGGAGCTGAGGAGTTTTTC. The J gene is TRBJ2-1, the V gene TRBV11-2, with D tentatively TRBD2 (5 bases). The CDR3 runs to 13 residues. Looked up from germline, CDR1 is SGHAT and CDR2 is FQNNGV.

This clonotype was observed many times. The rearrangement uses TRBV7-9 and TRBJ2-1; D is unclear. Germline assignment: CDR1 SEHNR and CDR2 FQNEAQ (reference sequence). The CDR3 runs 12 residues. V was pared by 1 base and J by 8 bases, with 6 bases between. The CDR3 DNA reads as TGTGCCAGCAGCTTAGGGGTCGATGAGCAGTTCTTC. Protein: CASSLGVDEQFF.

A single count supports this clonotype. Its ends do not fully match the called genes, so a read error is possible. The chain is built from TRBV4-1 and TRBJ2-7; D not certain. CDR1 is MGHRA, CDR2 YSYEKL, per germline. The CDR3 runs to 16 residues. Here the CDR3 DNA reads TGCACCAGCAGCCAAGGATACAAGGCCCATACCTACGAGCAGTACTTC. Its protein product is CTSSQGYKAHTYEQYF.

The genes are TRBV7-2 and TRBJ2-3; D may be TRBD1 (7 bases). The ends were cut back, 4 bases at V and 5 bases at J, with 13 bases in the middle. The CDR3 sequence is 14 residues long. In germline, CDR1 is SGHTA, CDR2 FQGNSA. CDR3 coding DNA: TGTGCCAGCAGCTCAGGGGGACTGATAGATACGCAGTATTTT. Translated, it gives CASSSGGLIDTQYF. The full variable domain, in which reference TRBV7-2 and TRBJ2-3 provide the parts outside the CDR3, is GAGVSQSPSNKVTEKGKDVELRCDPISGHTALYWYRQSLGQGLEFLIYFQGNSAPDKSGLPSDRFSAERTGGSVSTLTIQRTQQEDSAVYLCASSSGGLIDTQYFGPGTRLTVL.

This clonotype has at least ten counts. The chain employs TRBV6-5 and TRBJ2-5; the D is unclear. CDR3 length: 13 residues. CDR1 is MNHEY, CDR2 SVGAGI, per germline. Between the trimmed V and J ends, which lost 5 bases and 4 bases, there was a span of 11 bases. The DNA of the CDR3 is TGTGCCAGCAGTCAAACAGTTGCAGAGACCCAGTACTTC. Its protein product is CASSQTVAETQYF.

As to this clonotype: This may arise from a read error, as a much more abundant clone is one base away. The V and J genes are TRBV5-1 and TRBJ1-1; 9 bases line up with TRBD1. The CDR3 runs 14 residues. The germline V gene encodes CDR1 SGHRS and CDR2 YFSETQ. V shed 5 bases and J 10 bases; nucleotides not matched to a gene: 12. The CDR3 coding sequence is TGCGCCAGCAGTTCTCAAAACAGGGGGCTTGGAGCTTTCTTT. As protein: CASSSQNRGLGAFF.

For the CDR3, the DNA is TGTGCCAGCAGTGAAGAGGGGACAGCCCTTTCCTACGAGCAGTACTTC. Protein product: CASSEEGTALSYEQYF. The chain is built from TRBV2 and TRBJ2-7, with TRBD1 identical over 7 bases. Trimming removed 1 base from V and 1 base from J; junction bases left unmatched: 7. Germline-derived CDR1 and CDR2 are SNHLY and FYNNEI. CDR3 size: 16 residues. Together with reference TRBV2 and TRBJ2-7, the CDR3 gives the full variable domain: EPEVTQTPSHQVTQMGQEVILRCVPISNHLYFYWYRQILGQKVEFLVSFYNNEISEKSEIFDDQFSVERPDGSNFTLKIRSTKLEDSAMYFCASSEEGTALSYEQYFGPGTRLTVT.

Remarks on this clonotype: The junction and the germline gene differ at one end; a read error may be behind it. The V gene is TRBV29-1, the J gene TRBJ2-1; D unresolved. The germline gives CDR1 SQVTM, CDR2 ANQGSEA. There are 12 residues in the CDR3. CDR3 coding DNA: TGCAGCGTTGAGTTGAGCCGAAATGGGCAGTTCTTC. It specifies CSVELSRNGQFF.

This chain joins TRBV10-3 and TRBJ1-1; D gene unclear. CDR3 length: 14 residues. Germline V gives CDR1 ENHRY, CDR2 SYGVKD. V lost 4 bases and J 6 bases, leaving 15 bases between the germline ends. CDR3 protein: CAISVERAGAEAFF. The CDR3 nucleotides are TGTGCCATCAGTGTTGAAAGGGCCGGTGCTGAAGCTTTCTTT.

This clonotype was seen only a few times. The rearrangement uses TRBV28 and TRBJ2-1; 10 positions agree with TRBD2. CDR1 is MDHEN, CDR2 SYDVKM, per germline. This CDR3 has 23 residues. V was pared by 4 bases and J by 1 base, with 25 bases of the junction left unmatched. CDR3 nucleotide sequence: TGTGCCAGCAGTTCCCTCAGCGGGAGGGCCGGTTTGCGGGGGAGTAGATCCTACAATGAGCAGTTCTTC. This gives the protein CASSSLSGRAGLRGSRSYNEQFF.